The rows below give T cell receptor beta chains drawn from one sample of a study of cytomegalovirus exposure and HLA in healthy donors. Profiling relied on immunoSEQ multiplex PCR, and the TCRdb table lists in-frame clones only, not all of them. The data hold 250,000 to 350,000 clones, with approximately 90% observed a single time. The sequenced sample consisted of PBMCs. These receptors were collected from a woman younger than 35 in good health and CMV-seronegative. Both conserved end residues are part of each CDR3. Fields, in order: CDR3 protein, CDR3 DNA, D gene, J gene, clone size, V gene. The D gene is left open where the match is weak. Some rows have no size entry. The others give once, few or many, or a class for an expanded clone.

CDR3 protein: CASSLSITGGDTQYF
CDR3 DNA: TGTGCCAGCAGTTTATCGATAACAGGGGGGGATACGCAGTATTTT
D gene: TRBD1
J gene: TRBJ2-3
clone size: .
V gene: TRBV27

CDR3 protein: CASSLARQSQETQYF
CDR3 DNA: TGTGCCAGCAGCTTAGCCAGGCAGAGTCAAGAGACCCAGTACTTC
D gene: .
J gene: TRBJ2-5
clone size: .
V gene: TRBV7-9

CDR3 protein: CATSTESVSPAFF
CDR3 DNA: TGTGCCACCAGCACGGAGTCAGTTTCACCCGCTTTCTTT
D gene: .
J gene: TRBJ1-1
clone size: .
V gene: TRBV15

CDR3 protein: CASSFRGRQETQYF
CDR3 DNA: TGTGCCAGCAGTTTCAGGGGACGGCAAGAGACCCAGTACTTC
D gene: .
J gene: TRBJ2-5
clone size: .
V gene: TRBV27

CDR3 protein: CASSLAAGTEPYEQYF
CDR3 DNA: TGTGCCAGCAGCTTAGCAGCCGGGACAGAACCCTACGAGCAGTACTTC
D gene: TRBD1
J gene: TRBJ2-7
clone size: .
V gene: TRBV7-9

CDR3 protein: CASSPGTTGYAEAFF
CDR3 DNA: TGTGCCAGCAGTCCCGGTACCACAGGGTATGCTGAAGCTTTCTTT
D gene: .
J gene: TRBJ1-1
clone size: few
V gene: TRBV2

CDR3 protein: CASSSRVQHTEAFF
CDR3 DNA: TGCGCCAGCAGCAGCCGCGTACAGCACACTGAAGCTTTCTTT
D gene: .
J gene: TRBJ1-1
clone size: .
V gene: TRBV5-1

CDR3 protein: CAAGNQFRHTEAFF
CDR3 DNA: TGTGCAGCGGGGAACCAGTTTCGCCACACTGAAGCTTTCTTT
D gene: .
J gene: TRBJ1-1
clone size: .
V gene: TRBV21-1

CDR3 protein: CASKRDSGANVLTF
CDR3 DNA: TGTGCCAGCAAGCGAGACTCTGGGGCCAACGTCCTGACTTTC
D gene: .
J gene: TRBJ2-6
clone size: .
V gene: TRBV28

CDR3 protein: CASSSRGLAGGSEQYF
CDR3 DNA: TGTGCCAGCAGTTCCCGCGGACTAGCGGGAGGCAGCGAGCAGTACTTC
D gene: TRBD2
J gene: TRBJ2-7
clone size: .
V gene: TRBV27

CDR3 protein: CASSDLGTQHF
CDR3 DNA: TGTGCCAGCAGTGACCTCGGGACCCAGCATTTT
D gene: .
J gene: TRBJ1-5
clone size: .
V gene: TRBV6-1

CDR3 protein: CASSGGLAVSYNEQFF
CDR3 DNA: TGTGCCAGCAGTGGGGGACTAGCAGTATCCTACAATGAGCAGTTCTTC
D gene: TRBD2
J gene: TRBJ2-1
clone size: once
V gene: TRBV25-1

CDR3 protein: CASSEDRGYYEQYF
CDR3 DNA: TGTGCCAGCAGTGAAGACAGGGGGTACTACGAGCAGTACTTC
D gene: TRBD1
J gene: TRBJ2-7
clone size: .
V gene: TRBV2

CDR3 protein: CASSYRGQTYEQYF
CDR3 DNA: TGTGCCAGCAGTTACCGCGGCCAGACCTACGAGCAGTACTTC
D gene: .
J gene: TRBJ2-7
clone size: .
V gene: TRBV6-5

CDR3 protein: CASTLSFSSYNEQFF
CDR3 DNA: TGTGCCAGTACACTCTCATTTAGCTCCTACAATGAGCAGTTCTTC
D gene: .
J gene: TRBJ2-1
clone size: .
V gene: TRBV19

CDR3 protein: CASSLGRAPLLEQYF
CDR3 DNA: TGTGCCAGCAGCTTGGGGAGGGCCCCCCTCCTCGAGCAGTACTTC
D gene: .
J gene: TRBJ2-7
clone size: .
V gene: TRBV5-4

CDR3 protein: CASSVPHGGGNEQFF
CDR3 DNA: TGTGCCAGCAGCGTTCCCCACGGGGGAGGCAATGAGCAGTTCTTC
D gene: .
J gene: TRBJ2-1
clone size: .
V gene: TRBV9

CDR3 protein: CARTGGSLGGETQYF
CDR3 DNA: TGCGCCAGGACGGGGGGGAGCCTAGGAGGTGAGACCCAGTACTTC
D gene: TRBD2
J gene: TRBJ2-5
clone size: .
V gene: TRBV4-1

CDR3 protein: CASSSRTGLEYGYTF
CDR3 DNA: TGTGCCAGCAGTTCCCGGACAGGGTTGGAGTATGGCTACACCTTC
D gene: TRBD1
J gene: TRBJ1-2
clone size: .
V gene: TRBV27

CDR3 protein: CASFTWNTGELFF
CDR3 DNA: TGTGCCAGCTTCACATGGAACACCGGGGAGCTGTTTTTT
D gene: .
J gene: TRBJ2-2
clone size: .
V gene: TRBV28

CDR3 protein: CASSTQGDLRKLFF
CDR3 DNA: TGTGCCAGCAGTACCCAGGGGGACCTTCGGAAACTGTTTTTT
D gene: TRBD1
J gene: TRBJ1-4
clone size: .
V gene: TRBV6-5

CDR3 protein: CASRVGQTIYNEQFF
CDR3 DNA: TGTGCCAGCAGAGTGGGACAGACTATCTACAATGAGCAGTTCTTC
D gene: TRBD1
J gene: TRBJ2-1
clone size: .
V gene: TRBV11-2

CDR3 protein: CASSQGTANTGELFF
CDR3 DNA: TGTGCCAGCAGCCAAGGGACAGCGAACACCGGGGAGCTGTTTTTT
D gene: TRBD1
J gene: TRBJ2-2
clone size: .
V gene: TRBV5-4

CDR3 protein: CASRRQGNYGYTF
CDR3 DNA: TGTGCCAGCAGGCGACAGGGGAACTATGGCTACACCTTC
D gene: TRBD1
J gene: TRBJ1-2
clone size: few
V gene: TRBV28

CDR3 protein: CASSGGFLRSWVTDTQYF
CDR3 DNA: TGTGCCAGCAGCGGAGGGTTTTTAAGGTCCTGGGTCACAGATACGCAGTATTTT
D gene: .
J gene: TRBJ2-3
clone size: .
V gene: TRBV28

CDR3 protein: CASSRRLGGYNEQFF
CDR3 DNA: TGTGCCAGCAGTCGCCGATTAGGGGGATACAATGAGCAGTTCTTC
D gene: .
J gene: TRBJ2-1
clone size: .
V gene: TRBV27

CDR3 protein: CASSQDLASGRGFF
CDR3 DNA: TGTGCCAGCAGCCAAGATTTGGCTAGCGGGAGGGGCTTCTTC
D gene: TRBD2
J gene: TRBJ2-1
clone size: .
V gene: TRBV4-2

CDR3 protein: CASSPSATGAYEQYF
CDR3 DNA: TGTGCCAGCAGCCCATCAGCGACAGGGGCCTACGAGCAGTACTTC
D gene: TRBD1
J gene: TRBJ2-7
clone size: few
V gene: TRBV7-8

CDR3 protein: CASSQDPSAEAFF
CDR3 DNA: TGCGCCAGCAGCCAAGACCCCTCTGCTGAAGCTTTCTTT
D gene: .
J gene: TRBJ1-1
clone size: .
V gene: TRBV4-1

CDR3 protein: CASSEIGTANQPQHF
CDR3 DNA: TGTGCCAGCAGTGAGATTGGGACAGCAAATCAGCCCCAGCATTTT
D gene: TRBD1
J gene: TRBJ1-5
clone size: .
V gene: TRBV6-1

CDR3 protein: CASSTGLAGAYEQYF
CDR3 DNA: TGTGCCAGCAGCACGGGACTAGCGGGGGCCTACGAGCAGTACTTC
D gene: TRBD2
J gene: TRBJ2-7
clone size: .
V gene: TRBV27